This entry features one T cell receptor (beta chain) sequence. This clonotype was detected a few times. Its antigen remains unidentified. It has no much larger one-base neighbor in the sample; base qualities were not kept. Taken with the paper, the label for time point translates to: newly diagnosed GD, antithyroid drugs for less than 3 months. For both TCR sequencing and RNA sequencing, RNA was extracted from PBMCs using TRIzol. The diagnosis of Graves' disease followed American Thyroid Association guidelines. Recruitment of patients was carried out at an endocrinology department in Xi'an, China. From each patient, nine milliliters of peripheral blood was collected into an EDTA anticoagulant tube. Ficoll Paque Plus density gradient separation was used to isolate PBMCs, and no additional T cell sorting was done. An Agilent 2100 Bioanalyzer and agarose gel were used to check RNA quality, and a NanoDrop 2000 was used to measure RNA concentration.

The trim is 5 bases for V and 1 base for J, with a gap of 16 bases between the germline ends. Spanning cysteine to phenylalanine, the CDR3 consists of 16 amino acids. CDR3 DNA is the only sequence kept; it has 48 bases, read in frame from the first base. Taken from the germline V gene, the CDR1 and CDR2 loops are MNHEY and SVGEGT. Library preparation was by multiplex PCR. TCRdb lists the instrument as Illumina HiSeq 4000. CDR3 regions were amplified by Arm-PCR with iRepertoire HTBI primers to construct TCR beta libraries. Before sequencing, the PCR products went through gel purification. The authors processed their data as follows. Across samples, fewer than 70 TRBV and 14 TRBJ segments were identified and used for gene usage analysis of CDR3 amino acid clonotypes. Filtered high-quality paired reads were merged into contigs using COPE and FqMerger. Contigs were aligned with BLAST to IMGT TRBV, TRBD and TRBJ reference genes, and CDR3 was defined per IMGT. Highly expanded clones were defined as clonotypes with a frequency above 0.1%. Shannon entropy served as the measure of repertoire diversity, while the Gini coefficient captured V-J evenness. Clonotypes shared by more than one individual were considered public. TCRdb reran the public reads through fastp at Q25 and MiXCR, keeping productive beta chains. Every CDR3 protein is listed once, alongside the most common genes and DNA of its rows. The V and J calls and clone size come from TCRdb's table, not from the authors' own analysis. This sample comprises hundreds of thousands of distinct CDR3 sequences, about 15% of them detected only once. In total, the top ten clones hold around 18% of the sample.

The entry originates in a study of regulatory T cells in long-lasting Graves disease (dated by TCRdb to the early 2020s). Regarding the study in general: Newly diagnosed Graves' disease patients had taken antithyroid drugs for less than 3 months. A total of roughly 35 samples underwent TCR sequencing: some 13 from persistent and roughly 20 from newly diagnosed Graves' disease patients. Peripheral blood TCR sequencing and RNA sequencing compared persistent Graves' disease patients with newly diagnosed Graves' disease patients. The study was registered as a clinical trial and conducted in China.

Results the study describes overall, beyond this receptor: Persistent Graves' disease patients showed lower TCR Shannon entropy and fewer highly expanded clones than newly diagnosed patients, suggesting clonal expansion. Because the primary lesion, thyroid tissue, could not be accessed, the study looked at peripheral blood alone. As a limitation, the authors acknowledged that the small sample size may reduce accuracy. Persistent disease showed preferential use of TRBV28, TRBJ1-2 and TRBJ2-5, whereas newly diagnosed disease favored TRBV20-1 and TRBJ2-1. Sequencing and analysis were limited to the TCR beta chain. A larger number of public clonotypes was shared among persistent patients (approximately 3,000) than among newly diagnosed patients (roughly 980).

The same data also contributed to another study, on T cells in Graves' hyperthyroidism and ophthalmopathy. The second study reports: Graves' hyperthyroidism was defined as stable when no progression to ophthalmopathy occurred over 18 months of follow-up. Hyperthyroidism patients were newly diagnosed, with disease duration under 2 months, and aged 18 to 65 years. The study excluded patients with uncontrolled infections, other autoimmune diseases, pregnancy or lactation. Diagnoses were established on the basis of clinical symptoms, serum thyroxine and TRAb, thyroid ultrasound, and orbital computed tomography. The first round of RT-PCR for the TCR CDR3 was performed with the HTBI primer set and the Qiagen OneStep RT-PCR kit. Most expanded thyroid clonotypes (frequency above 0.001) were also detected in blood, suggesting blood repertoires may reflect thyroid immune responses. A model built on a 13 V-J signature distinguished ophthalmopathy from stable hyperthyroidism, reaching roughly 88% sensitivity and approximately 83% specificity in cross-validation and 80%/75% in testing. In validation, the model predicted progression to ophthalmopathy with 65% to 71% sensitivity and approximately 78% specificity, a median of around six months before onset. To identify TCR V-J signatures that set the groups apart, the researchers used a discovery cohort of 95 to 100 patients, made up of approximately 43 with Graves' ophthalmopathy and 55 to 65 with stable Graves' hyperthyroidism. Prospective prediction of ophthalmopathy was tested in an independent validation cohort of approximately 19 hyperthyroidism patients and 17 patients who later progressed to ophthalmopathy. The 90 to 100 discovery patients were randomly split 7:3 into training and test sets. The study also compared thyroid tissue and blood T-cell repertoires from roughly 6 Graves' hyperthyroidism patients. After blood sampling, hyperthyroidism patients were treated with methimazole at a starting dose of 30 mg daily, and ophthalmopathy patients were treated with high-dose intravenous methylprednisolone. Libraries were constructed in a second round of multiplex PCR, after which size selection and purification were carried out. Libraries were sequenced paired-end with 100 bp reads on an Illumina HiSeq2000. SOAPnuke was used to process the raw data, throwing out any read that contained adapters or uncalled bases, had a mean Phred below 15, or lacked an exact constant-primer or identifier match. COPE v1.2.5 was used to merge high-quality paired reads, and clonotypes were defined as unique nucleotide sequences. Clonotypes were aligned to IMGT TRBV, TRBD and TRBJ reference segments using MiTCR v1.1. The analysis included only V-J combinations with a frequency above 0.0001, which together covered more than 99% of the repertoires. A TCS score was defined as the ratio between F50 (clonal expansion) and ExV (chaos), using BLOSUM62-based TCRdist between CDR3 peptides within each V-J. Welch's t-statistics and random forest reduced around 510 V-J features to under 15, which were used in a naive Bayes classifier (R e1071). No statistical method was used to fix the sample size in advance, and group allocation was not hidden from the investigators. TCR Vbeta CDR3 sequencing of 130 to 150 peripheral blood samples (about 45 ophthalmopathy, approximately 80 hyperthyroidism and 17 progressor patients) is reported in the paper.

This clonotype was sampled from a woman aged 30 to 39 with Graves disease. Donor details come from another sample of the same person, matched by shared clones. This specimen consisted of peripheral blood mononuclear cells (PBMCs), obtained at new diagnosis, from a patient treated with antithyroid drugs. The V gene is TRBV6-2 or TRBV6-3 and the J gene is TRBJ2-3; the D gene cannot be resolved beyond TRBD1 or TRBD2, each matching 5 bases. The nucleotide sequence is TGTGCCAGCAGTGGGACCGTGGGAAGGGGCACAGATACGCAGTATTTT. Its protein reads: CASSGTVGRGTDTQYF.